What follows is one T cell receptor beta chain and its context. What it binds is not known. This sample was taken from a study of cytomegalovirus exposure and HLA in healthy donors. The study, taken as a whole, reports: Excluded were some V segments that proved indistinguishable, including TRBV6-2 and TRBV6-3.

V was shortened by 6 bases and J by 0 bases, with 4 bases between the two germline ends. CDR1 and CDR2 from the germline V gene are SQVTM and ANQGSEA. This CDR3 has 11 amino acids. PCR used 60 Vbeta primers and 13 Jbeta primers. Assay: immunoSEQ multiplex PCR; the TCRdb copy retains only in-frame clones and omits some. Here the sample spans under 200,000 clones, 60% to 85% being singletons. The sequencing input was PBMCs. This sequence joins TRBV29-1 and TRBJ2-3; D is unclear. This clonotype originated in a male donor in good health and CMV-seropositive. CDR3 amino acids: CSVKSTDTQYF. In DNA form, the CDR3 reads TGCAGCGTCAAAAGCACAGATACGCAGTATTTT.